This T cell receptor (beta chain) comes out of a study of early T cells in non-severe SARS-CoV-2 infection (dated by TCRdb to the early 2020s). Background for the entire study: Because TCR sequencing was done on bulk RNA from unsorted whole blood, the alpha and beta chains could not be paired. Paper-wide results and their limitations: VDJdb matching was skewed toward anti-spike CD8 responses and likely underestimated virus-specific expansions, missing private and CD4 specificities.

Library prep was done by 5' RACE. The sequencer was a NextSeq 500. In the TCR library protocol, unique molecular identifiers were attached to individual cDNA molecules to correct for PCR bias and sequencing error. Sequencing covered both TCR alpha and beta chains, and within each sample the abundances of alpha and beta sequences were tightly co-correlated. The original pipeline was this. Decombinator V4 was used to annotate TCR sequences for V gene, J gene and CDR3. Expanded TCRs were defined as changing significantly between any two time points under a Poisson model with p below 0.0001. TCR abundances were normalised to the total number of TCRs sequenced per sample and expressed as counts per million. MAIT TCRs were defined by TRAV1-2 paired with TRAJ12, TRAJ20 or TRAJ33, and iNKT TCRs by TRAV10 paired with TRAJ18. VDJdb, accessed on 1 November 2021, was searched for TCRs annotated for CMV, EBV and SARS-CoV-2, and TCRs annotated for more than one antigen were excluded. The public reads were reprocessed in TCRdb via fastp at Q25 and MiXCR, keeping in-frame beta chains. Identical CDR3 proteins give one entry, which carries the most common genes and DNA. The V and J calls were not made by the authors but by TCRdb's processing. For this sample there are 95,000 to 110,000 distinct CDR3 sequences; more than 9.5% appear just once. The ten most abundant clones make up approximately 8.1% of the sample.

A case-control design nested within a healthcare worker cohort in London, UK, was used, with weekly nasopharyngeal swab PCR tests and blood sampling performed. Healthcare workers were recruited between 23 and 31 March 2020, during the week of the UK lockdown, and were followed weekly for up to roughly 15 weeks. As for this clonotype: Its binding antigen is unknown. Base qualities were left out, and no much larger clone turns up one base away.

There are 18 amino acids in the CDR3, from cysteine to phenylalanine inclusive. Left in the record is the CDR3 DNA by itself, 54 bases read in frame from the first base. V is cut back by 1 base and J by 4 bases, with 14 bases in the junction unmatched. According to the germline V gene (reference sequence), CDR1 reads GTSNPN and CDR2 reads SVGIG. The rearrangement joined TRBV30 to TRBJ2-1; a stretch of 9 junction bases matches TRBD2. The TCR originated in an adult who was a healthcare worker with PCR-confirmed SARS-CoV-2 infection or an uninfected control (not recorded which). Sequenced input: whole blood. The CDR3 corresponds to CAWSAPRGGRARYNEQFF. At the DNA level, the sequence is TGTGCCTGGAGTGCCCCCCGGGGCGGGAGGGCCCGGTACAATGAGCAGTTCTTC.